Presented here are 23 T cell receptor beta chains from one specimen sequenced in a study of blood T cell repertoires in COVID-19. Method: immunoSEQ multiplex PCR; TCRdb's copy keeps in-frame clones and lacks some. The table has about 80,000 clones, approximately 80% seen once; the top ten hold about 10%. The sequencing sample was made of peripheral blood. These receptors were taken from a human donor in a cohort sampled during active COVID-19.

This chain connects TRBV19 to TRBJ1-2; D remains unclear. With 4 bases removed from V and 3 bases from J, the gap between germline ends came to 9 bases. Per germline, CDR1 LNHDA and CDR2 SQIVND (reference sequence). This CDR3 is built from 13 residues. This chain's CDR3 is CASSSGGYYGYTF. CDR3 bases: TGTGCCAGTAGTAGCGGCGGATACTATGGCTACACCTTC.

The J gene is TRBJ1-3, the V gene TRBV15; 7 bases align to TRBD1. Per germline, CDR1 LNHNV and CDR2 YYDKDF (reference sequence). Trimming at V came to 5 bases and at J to 4 bases, leaving 8 bases not matched to a gene. The CDR3 contains 15 residues. CDR3 amino acids: CATSGDRAPGNTIYF. The DNA for the CDR3 is TGTGCCACCAGCGGCGACAGGGCACCCGGAAACACCATATATTTT.

V gene TRBV5-1 combines with J gene TRBJ1-5; 9 bases are a match to TRBD1. CDR1 is SGHRS, CDR2 YFSETQ, per germline. This CDR3 has 17 residues. After removal of 4 bases from V and 4 bases from J, the junction contained 12 bases not matched to a gene. The CDR3 loop reads CASSPPGTGYGNQPQHF. The CDR3 DNA is TGCGCCAGCAGCCCTCCTGGGACAGGGTATGGGAATCAGCCCCAGCATTTT.

Remarks on this clone: An end of the junction does not agree with germline; a read error may underlie this. V is TRBV10-1 and J is TRBJ2-5; TRBD2 aligns across 7 bases. This CDR3 region has 16 residues. Germline CDR1 is WNHNN and CDR2 is SYGVQD (reference sequence). The CDR3: CASSGEGNLRKESQYF. As DNA, the CDR3 is TGCGCCAGCAGTGGGGAGGGTAATTTGCGCAAAGAGAGCCAGTACTTC.

A word on this clone: The sample carries other DNA sequences with the same CDR3. The rearrangement uses TRBV6-5 and TRBJ2-5, with unresolved D. The CDR3 is 11 residues long. Germline V gene sequence: CDR1 MNHEY, CDR2 SVGAGI. The V end lost 5 bases, the J end lost 5 bases, and 6 bases lay between the germline ends. This CDR3 reads CASSTRETQYF. DNA for the CDR3: TGTGCCAGCAGTACGAGGGAGACCCAGTACTTC.

This clone appeared a few times. The chain joins TRBV7-9 to TRBJ2-1; 7 nucleotides agree with TRBD2. The germline gives CDR1 SEHNR, CDR2 FQNEAQ (reference sequence). This CDR3 is 13 amino acids long. V gave up 1 base and J gave up 12 bases; unmatched junction bases: 6. The CDR3 loop is CASSLESGTTQFF. The CDR3 bases are TGTGCCAGCAGCTTAGAGTCCGGGACTACGCAGTTCTTC. The full variable domain, in which reference TRBV7-9 and TRBJ2-1 provide the parts outside the CDR3, is DTGVSQNPRHKITKRGQNVTFRCDPISEHNRLYWYRQTLGQGPEFLTYFQNEAQLEKSRLLSDRFSAERPKGSFSTLEIQRTEQGDSAMYLCASSLESGTTQFFGPGTRLTVL.

The chain carries TRBV3-1 (or the pseudogene TRBV3-2) and TRBJ2-2; a possible D gene is TRBD2 (6 bases). Germline V gene lookup returns CDR1 LGHDT and CDR2 YNNKEL (reference sequence). Trimming cost V 3 bases and J 4 bases, with 9 bases left between them. This CDR3 is 14 amino acids long. CDR3 sequence: CASSQQGGTGELFF. The CDR3 nucleotides read TGTGCCAGCAGCCAGCAGGGAGGCACCGGGGAGCTGTTTTTT.

This chain uses TRBV28 with TRBJ2-2; 8 positions match TRBD2. This CDR3 has 14 amino acids. V lost 2 bases, J lost 9 bases, and 5 bases stayed unmatched. Per germline, CDR1 MDHEN and CDR2 SYDVKM. CDR3 residues: CASSLRGGPRELFF. The CDR3 DNA reads as TGTGCCAGCAGTTTACGGGGGGGTCCGAGGGAGCTGTTTTTT.

The CDR3 spells CASSLNIRGRGYGYTF. CDR3 nucleotides: TGTGCCAGCAGTTTAAACATCAGGGGGCGGGGCTATGGCTACACCTTC. The V and J genes are TRBV28 and TRBJ1-2; 8 positions agree with TRBD1. The J segment lost 4 bases and the V segment lost 2 bases, leaving 9 bases of the junction unmatched. Germline values: CDR1 MDHEN, CDR2 SYDVKM. The length of the CDR3 is 16 residues.

This clone appeared a single time. V gene TRBV11-2 combines with J gene TRBJ2-7; 7 bases line up with TRBD1. Germline loops: CDR1 SGHAT, CDR2 FQNNGV. CDR3 length: 12 amino acids. Losses at the gene ends were 10 bases for V and 2 bases for J; bases not matched to a gene: 5. This chain's CDR3 is CATRQGPYEQYF. As DNA, the CDR3 is TGTGCCACCCGACAGGGCCCCTACGAGCAGTACTTC.

The chain uses TRBV7-2 and TRBJ2-7; 9 nucleotides align to TRBD2. V gave up 4 bases and J gave up 2 bases; unmatched junction bases: 3. Germline values: CDR1 SGHTA, CDR2 FQGNSA. There are 14 residues in the CDR3. This chain's CDR3 is CASSSTSGPYEQYF. CDR3 sequence (DNA): TGTGCCAGCAGCTCAACTAGCGGGCCCTACGAGCAGTACTTC.

The CDR3, as DNA: TGCGCCAGCAGCCAAGCTCCCTTATATGGCTACACCTTC. This translates into CASSQAPLYGYTF. The chain uses TRBV4-1 and TRBJ1-2; no definite D call. Germline V gene sequence: CDR1 MGHRA, CDR2 YSYEKL. V was cut by 1 base and J by 5 bases, with 8 bases left in between. This CDR3 region has 13 residues.

A few counts support this clone. Here the CDR3 DNA reads TGCGCCAGCAGCTTAACGCCCCTAGCGGGGGGCCTAGTTGGGAGCCCTACGAAGTACTTC. This gives the protein CASSLTPLAGGLVGSPTKYF. The V and J genes are TRBV5-1 and TRBJ2-7, with 11 bases lining up with TRBD2. Germline CDR1 SGHRS, CDR2 YFSETQ. V lost 2 bases and J lost 11; bases outside the gene matches: 27. The CDR3 is made up of 20 amino acids.

The chain employs TRBV21-1 and TRBJ2-3; the DNA was not used to check the table's D call, TRBD2. TRBV21-1 is a pseudogene segment. The CDR3 extends over 23 amino acids. CDR3 residues: CASSIGARETSGYPAYSTDTQYF. The CDR3, as DNA: TGTGCCAGCAGCATCGGCGCGAGGGAGACTAGCGGCTATCCGGCCTATAGCACAGATACGCAGTATTTT.

This chain links TRBV30 with TRBJ1-2; D is possibly TRBD1 (5 bases). The CDR3 length is 15 residues. CDR1 and CDR2 (germline): GTSNPN, SVGIG (reference sequence). The germline V and J ends were trimmed by 4 bases and 7 bases, with 22 bases remaining between them. CDR3 amino acids: CAWTLGGGPVFGYTF. The CDR3 DNA is TGTGCCTGGACCCTGGGGGGGGGACCAGTTTTTGGCTACACCTTC. Together with reference TRBV30 and TRBJ1-2, the CDR3 gives the full variable domain: SQTIHQWPATLVQPVGSPLSLECTVEGTSNPNLYWYRQAAGRGLQLLFYSVGIGQISSEVPQNLSASRPQDRQFILSSKKLLLSDSGFYLCAWTLGGGPVFGYTFGSGTRLTVV.

The count of this clone is one. The chain joins TRBV7-2 to TRBJ2-5; 16 positions match TRBD2. Trimming removed 3 bases from V and 4 bases from J; junction bases left unmatched: 8. Germline V lookup: CDR1 SGHTA, CDR2 FQGNSA. CDR3 length: 18 amino acids. CDR3 nucleotide sequence: TGTGCCAGCAGCTTGGGACTAGCGGGGGGGCGAGCCGTAGAGACCCAGTACTTC. Protein: CASSLGLAGGRAVETQYF.

V is TRBV7-2 and J is TRBJ2-7; 8 bases are a match to TRBD1. The ends lost 0 bases at V and 1 base at J; junction bases unmatched: 5. Germline V gene data show CDR1 as SGHTA and CDR2 as FQGNSA. The CDR3 totals 16 residues. The CDR3 spells CASSLAGTGRSYEQYF. CDR3 DNA: TGTGCCAGCAGCTTAGCGGGGACAGGAAGGTCCTACGAGCAGTACTTC.

This sequence joins TRBV7-3 and TRBJ2-2; 11 nucleotides match TRBD1. The trim removed 3 bases at V and 6 bases at J, leaving 12 bases unmatched. CDR1 and CDR2 (germline): SGHTA, FQGTGA. The CDR3 totals 18 residues. CDR3 DNA: TGTGCCAGCAGCTTCATGGGTCCGGGACAGGGGGGCGCCGGGGAGCTGTTTTTT. Its translation: CASSFMGPGQGGAGELFF.

The gene calls are TRBV13 and TRBJ1-6; TRBD1 matches at 9 bases. Germline CDR1 is PRHDT and CDR2 is FYEKMQ (reference sequence). This CDR3 comprises 14 residues. V lost 5 bases to trimming and J lost 14 bases; unmatched junction nucleotides: 10. CDR3 protein: CASSPGQGLSTLHF. In nucleotides, the CDR3 is TGTGCCAGCAGCCCCGGACAGGGGCTCTCGACCCTCCACTTT.

This clone was counted a few times. V gene TRBV6-6 combines with J gene TRBJ2-1; a weak D match, TRBD2 (6 bases). Trimming shortened V by 4 bases and J by 2 bases, and 15 bases separated the two germline ends. Germline CDR1 MNHNY, CDR2 SVGAGI (reference sequence). The CDR3 has 16 residues. The CDR3 protein is CASSLPGTGTYNEQFF. CDR3 coding DNA: TGTGCCAGCAGTTTACCCGGGACTGGGACCTACAATGAGCAGTTCTTC.

This chain connects TRBV25-1 to TRBJ1-3, with 10 bases aligning to TRBD1. This CDR3 is built from 17 residues. Germline V gene lookup returns CDR1 MGHDK and CDR2 SYGVNS. Trimming cost V 0 bases and J 5 bases; bases outside gene matches: 7. The CDR3 here is CASSEYGTGVDRNTIYF. Written as DNA, the CDR3 is TGTGCCAGCAGTGAATATGGGACAGGGGTAGATCGAAACACCATATATTTT.

The chain joins TRBV9 to TRBJ2-7; 10 positions match TRBD1. In germline, CDR1 is SGDLS, CDR2 YYNGEE. Germline trimming cut 3 bases from V and 6 bases from J; bases unmatched to any gene: 9. This CDR3 is 15 amino acids long. CDR3 nucleotides: TGTGCCAGCAGCGCGCACCCGGGACAGGGGCCCGAGCAGTACTTC. Translation: CASSAHPGQGPEQYF.

The count of this clone is one. The V call is TRBV6-4, the J call TRBJ2-5; D not certain. V lost 4 bases and J 4 bases, leaving 10 bases between the germline ends. The CDR3 extends over 13 amino acids. Germline-derived CDR1 and CDR2 are MRHNA and SNTAGT. For the CDR3, the DNA is TGTGCCAGCAGTGTGGGCCCTGGAGAGACCCAGTACTTC. It is translated as CASSVGPGETQYF.